These 24 T cell receptor beta chains came from one sample sequenced in a study of siplizumab effects on memory and regulatory T cells. Some clones are missing from TCRdb's copy, which holds only in-frame ones; the method was immunoSEQ multiplex PCR. The data contain about 9,900 clones, around 40% of them singletons. These receptors are not linked to any known antigen. Researchers maintained the mixed lymphocyte reaction cells in coculture at 37°C for about six days. Sequencing input: CFSE-low (dividing) CD4+ T cells sorted from an allogeneic mixed lymphocyte reaction. These receptors came from a human donor in good health; the cells came from an allogeneic mixed lymphocyte reaction.

This clone was seen a handful of times. The V and J genes are TRBV28 and TRBJ1-1, with 7 bases aligning to TRBD1. V shed 6 bases, J shed 5 bases, and the junction held 12 bases outside the gene matches. CDR1 and CDR2 (germline): MDHEN, SYDVKM. This CDR3 region has 15 residues. Written as DNA, the CDR3 is TGTGCCAGCAGGGGGGCGTTAGGGGGCTCGACTGAAGCTTTCTTT. Translated: CASRGALGGSTEAFF.

The V call is TRBV27, the J call TRBJ2-1, with D maybe TRBD2 (6 bases). V was trimmed by 8 bases and J by 5 bases, leaving 16 bases between them. CDR3 length: 14 amino acids. Germline V CDR1 and CDR2: MNHEY, SMNVEV (reference sequence). The CDR3 sequence is CASARLVANNEQFF. The CDR3 DNA reads as TGTGCCAGCGCTAGACTAGTTGCGAACAATGAGCAGTTCTTC.

The chain combines TRBV19 with TRBJ1-4, with TRBD1 matching over 7 bases. There are 16 residues in the CDR3. With 8 bases clipped from V and 8 bases from J, the junction kept 17 bases outside the gene matches. CDR1 is LNHDA, CDR2 SQIVND, per germline (reference sequence). The CDR3 DNA sequence: TGTGCCAGTCAAGAACCCCGGGGACAGACTCGAGAAAAACTGTTTTTT. Translated: CASQEPRGQTREKLFF.

V is TRBV27 and J is TRBJ1-5; 8 positions match TRBD1. V lost 6 bases, J lost 5 bases, and 9 bases stayed unmatched. CDR3 size: 15 residues. Looked up from germline, CDR1 is MNHEY and CDR2 is SMNVEV (reference sequence). CDR3 DNA: TGTGCCAGCAGAGCCTCGGACAGGGATCATCAGCCCCAGCATTTT. It translates to CASRASDRDHQPQHF.

V and J are TRBV10-3 and TRBJ1-5; TRBD1 is a possible D gene (5 bases). Germline V lookup: CDR1 ENHRY, CDR2 SYGVKD. The CDR3 spans 15 residues. V was cut by 0 bases and J by 9 bases, with 15 bases left in between. This CDR3 is CAISESPGQPGPQHF. DNA for the CDR3: TGTGCCATCAGTGAGTCGCCAGGGCAACCAGGGCCCCAGCATTTT.

This chain connects TRBV7-3 to TRBJ2-7; 7 nucleotides align to TRBD2. Germline CDR1 is SGHTA and CDR2 is FQGTGA. The V gene end was trimmed by 2 bases and the J gene end by 8 bases; junction bases not matched to a gene: 6. The CDR3 totals 13 residues. CDR3 amino acids: CASSLGLGEQQYF. CDR3 nucleotides: TGTGCCAGCAGCTTAGGACTAGGAGAGCAGCAGTACTTC.

V and J are TRBV30 and TRBJ2-7, with unresolved D. The germline V gene has CDR1 GTSNPN and CDR2 SVGIG (reference sequence). Trimming took off 0 bases at V and 2 bases at J, with 5 bases between the two ends. The CDR3 extends over 12 amino acids. As DNA, the CDR3 is TGTGCCTGGAGTGTGGTTACCTACGAGCAGTACTTC. This translates into CAWSVVTYEQYF.

The chain carries TRBV18 and TRBJ1-4; D perhaps matches TRBD1 (6 bases). The CDR3 is 14 amino acids. V gave up 3 bases and J gave up 8 bases, with 13 bases separating them. Germline CDR1 KGHSH, CDR2 LQKENI. CDR3 loop: CASSPQSGVEKLFF. CDR3 nucleotide sequence: TGTGCCAGCTCACCCCAATCAGGGGTAGAAAAACTGTTTTTT.

This clone was seen a handful of times. The gene calls are TRBV6-1 and TRBJ1-4; no definite D call. The V and J ends lost 5 bases and 8 bases respectively, with 9 bases between them. CDR3 size: 12 residues. Germline V gene data show CDR1 as MNHNS and CDR2 as SASEGT. The CDR3 bases are TGTGCCAGCAGTATAGGGCGGGAAAAACTGTTTTTT. It yields the protein CASSIGREKLFF.

The V and J genes are TRBV11-2 and TRBJ2-7; unclear D gene. The CDR3 consists of 14 residues. The V end lost 0 bases, the J end lost 6 bases, and 12 bases lay between the germline ends. Germline V CDR1 and CDR2: SGHAT, FQNNGV. This CDR3 is CASSLEALIAEQYF. The DNA for the CDR3 is TGTGCCAGCAGCTTAGAGGCCTTAATCGCCGAGCAGTACTTC.

The chain uses TRBV5-7 and TRBJ2-7, with 8 nucleotides matching TRBD2. TRBV5-7 is an ORF for which the function is uncertain. J gave up 3 bases and V 6 bases, and 11 bases lay outside the gene matches. This CDR3 is built from 15 residues. CDR3 loop: CASNRGGILHYEQYF. The CDR3 DNA sequence: TGTGCCAGCAATCGGGGGGGGATCCTCCACTACGAGCAGTACTTC.

This clone is medium-sized in the sample. The chain carries TRBV7-9 and TRBJ2-7; no clear D gene. The length of the CDR3 is 12 residues. Germline loops: CDR1 SEHNR, CDR2 FQNEAQ (reference sequence). Trimming took 3 bases from V and 3 from J, leaving 6 bases between them. The CDR3 nucleotides are TGTGCCAGCAGCTTGTTCGTCTACGAGCAGTACTTC. Protein: CASSLFVYEQYF.

This clone was seen a few times. The V gene is TRBV29-1, the J gene TRBJ1-2; 7 bases are shared with TRBD1. The CDR3 runs 12 residues. Germline CDR1 SQVTM, CDR2 ANQGSEA. V was clipped by 6 bases and J by 3 bases; unmatched bases: 4. CDR3 residues: CSVWTGDYGYTF. The DNA for the CDR3 is TGCAGCGTCTGGACAGGCGACTATGGCTACACCTTC.

The chain uses TRBV6-5 and TRBJ1-3; D is perhaps TRBD1 (6 bases). Trimming removed 6 bases from V and 4 bases from J, with 13 bases in between. The CDR3 sequence is 14 residues long. Germline CDR1 MNHEY, CDR2 SVGAGI. CDR3 sequence (DNA): TGTGCCAGCAGGGCTCGGGGGGCCGGAAACACCATATATTTT. It specifies CASRARGAGNTIYF.

This sequence joins TRBV6-1 and TRBJ2-7; 16 bases fit TRBD2. Trimming removed 4 bases from V and 1 base from J; junction bases left unmatched: 4. This CDR3 region has 17 residues. Germline V gene sequence: CDR1 MNHNS, CDR2 SASEGT. The CDR3 DNA reads TGTGCCAGCAGTGCGGGACTAGCGGGAGGGCCATCCTACGAGCAGTACTTC. It is translated as CASSAGLAGGPSYEQYF.

By share, this clone ranks as medium-sized (0.01 to 0.1%). This chain joins TRBV29-1 and TRBJ2-6; no firm D call. There are 13 residues in the CDR3. The V gene's germline CDR1 is SQVTM and CDR2 ANQGSEA. V lost 4 bases to trimming and J lost 0 bases, with 4 bases between them. CDR3 DNA sequence: TGCAGCGTTGGAAGCTCTGGGGCCAACGTCCTGACTTTC. Its translation: CSVGSSGANVLTF.

This sequence joins TRBV27 and TRBJ1-1, with D unresolved. This CDR3 contains 14 residues. V was pared by 5 bases and J by 1 base, with 11 bases between. CDR1 and CDR2 from the germline V gene are MNHEY and SMNVEV (reference sequence). Here the CDR3 reads CASSIQWGNTEAFF. CDR3 coding DNA: TGTGCCAGCAGTATCCAATGGGGGAACACTGAAGCTTTCTTT.

In its sample, this clone ranks as medium-sized. The rearrangement uses TRBV7-2 and TRBJ2-1, with 14 positions matching TRBD2. Germline CDR1 reads SGHTA; CDR2 reads FQGNSA. This CDR3 is 17 amino acids long. J gave up 6 bases and V 1 base, and 5 bases lay outside the gene matches. The CDR3 here is CASSLVGTSGSGNEQFF. As DNA, the CDR3 is TGTGCCAGCAGCTTAGTAGGGACTAGCGGGAGTGGCAATGAGCAGTTCTTC.

This clone is categorized as medium-sized. CDR3 amino acids: CAIRWDSSYEQYF. The CDR3, as DNA: TGTGCCATCAGATGGGACTCAAGCTACGAGCAGTACTTC. The chain combines TRBV10-3 with TRBJ2-7, with D possibly being TRBD2 (6 bases). Looked up from germline, CDR1 is ENHRY and CDR2 is SYGVKD. V was trimmed by 6 bases and J by 3 bases, leaving 12 bases between them. This CDR3 is built from 13 residues.

This clone is labeled medium-sized. V is TRBV7-2 and J is TRBJ2-7; D may correspond to TRBD1 or TRBD2 (5 bases each). Trimming removed 5 bases from V and 4 bases from J, with 12 bases in between. Germline V gives CDR1 SGHTA, CDR2 FQGNSA. The CDR3 has 13 residues. The CDR3 reads CASSPGRTYEQYF. The CDR3 DNA reads TGTGCCAGCAGCCCGGGACGGACATACGAGCAGTACTTC.

Regarding this clone: A junction boundary mismatches the germline segment, possibly from a read error. The chain employs TRBV5-3 and TRBJ2-7, with 8 positions matching TRBD1. TRBV5-3 is filed as an ORF, its function uncertain. The CDR3 is 13 residues long. Written as DNA, the CDR3 is TGTGCCAGCAGCTCCAGGGGGCTTGAGAAGCAGTACTTC. This gives the protein CASSSRGLEKQYF.

The rearrangement links TRBV5-1 to TRBJ2-3; D unclear. This CDR3 contains 14 residues. Trimming cost V 2 bases and J 5 bases, with 12 bases left between them. Germline values: CDR1 SGHRS, CDR2 YFSETQ. CDR3 amino acids: CASSFPQPGDTQYF. The CDR3 DNA reads TGCGCCAGCAGCTTTCCGCAGCCTGGAGATACGCAGTATTTT.

The gene calls are TRBV30 and TRBJ1-5; the D is unclear. This CDR3 contains 18 residues. V lost 0 bases and J lost 0, with 18 bases in between. The germline V gene encodes CDR1 GTSNPN and CDR2 SVGIG (reference sequence). The CDR3 bases are TGTGCCTGGAGTGTATCCAGGAGCTCCGACAATAGCAATCAGCCCCAGCATTTT. This sequence encodes CAWSVSRSSDNSNQPQHF.

This sequence joins TRBV6-5 and TRBJ2-1; TRBD2 agrees at 7 bases. The V gene's germline CDR1 is MNHEY and CDR2 SVGAGI. This CDR3 comprises 13 residues. V dropped 8 bases and J dropped 5; count of bases not matched to a gene: 6. DNA of the CDR3: TGTGCCAGCTCCCGAAGCGGGAACAATGAGCAGTTCTTC. Residues: CASSRSGNNEQFF.